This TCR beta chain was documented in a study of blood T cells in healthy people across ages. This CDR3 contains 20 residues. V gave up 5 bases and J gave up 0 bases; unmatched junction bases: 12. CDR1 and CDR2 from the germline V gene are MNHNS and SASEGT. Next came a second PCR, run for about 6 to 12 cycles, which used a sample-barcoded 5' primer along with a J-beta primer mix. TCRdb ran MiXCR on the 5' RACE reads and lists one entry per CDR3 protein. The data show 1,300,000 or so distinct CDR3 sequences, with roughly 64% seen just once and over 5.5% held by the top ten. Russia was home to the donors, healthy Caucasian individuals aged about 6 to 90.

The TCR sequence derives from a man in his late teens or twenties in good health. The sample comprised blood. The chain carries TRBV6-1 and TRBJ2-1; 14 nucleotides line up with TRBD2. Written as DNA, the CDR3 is TGTGCCAGCAGTATTTATTCCGGGACTAGCGGGGGCAGCTCCTACAATGAGCAGTTCTTC. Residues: CASSIYSGTSGGSSYNEQFF.